These 32 T cell receptor beta chains originate from one sample sequenced in a study of blood T cell repertoires in COVID-19. Generated by immunoSEQ multiplex PCR, the TCRdb table keeps only in-frame clones and is missing some. The sample includes roughly 160,000 clones, roughly 80% seen only once; the top ten take 5.6%. Material for sequencing was PBMCs or T cells enriched from blood (not recorded which). The receptors shown here come from a woman aged 40 to 55 with acute COVID-19.

The CDR3 region is CASSLGGGVGGNTIYF. The CDR3 region has the DNA TGTGCCAGCAGTTTAGGGGGCGGCGTGGGTGGAAACACCATATATTTT. V gene TRBV28 combines with J gene TRBJ1-3, with D perhaps TRBD1 (6 bases). Looked up from germline, CDR1 is MDHEN and CDR2 is SYDVKM. The length of the CDR3 is 16 residues. The V end lost 2 bases, the J end lost 3 bases, and 14 bases lay between the germline ends. Filled out from reference TRBV28 and TRBJ1-3, the complete variable domain reads DVKVTQSSRYLVKRTGEKVFLECVQDMDHENMFWYRQDPGLGLRLIYFSYDVKMKEKGDIPEGYSVSREKKERFSLILESASTNQTSMYLCASSLGGGVGGNTIYFGEGSWLTVV.

This rearrangement joins TRBV3-1 (or the pseudogene TRBV3-2) to TRBJ2-7; D unclear. CDR1 and CDR2 (germline): LGHDT, YNNKEL (reference sequence). Trimming removed 4 bases from V and 3 bases from J, with 4 bases in between. The CDR3 length is 11 residues. This CDR3 reads CASSLNYEQYF. In DNA form, the CDR3 reads TGTGCCAGCAGCCTTAACTACGAGCAGTACTTC.

The rearrangement joins TRBV18 to TRBJ1-4, with 10 bases matching TRBD1. This CDR3 is built from 15 residues. The germline V gene encodes CDR1 KGHSH and CDR2 LQKENI. With 3 bases clipped from V and 8 bases from J, the junction kept 6 bases outside the gene matches. Here the CDR3 DNA reads TGTGCCAGCTCACCGACCGGGACAGGGGACGAAAAACTGTTTTTT. This codes for CASSPTGTGDEKLFF.

The V call is TRBV27, the J call TRBJ1-2; D uncertain. CDR3 size: 15 residues. Germline values: CDR1 MNHEY, CDR2 SMNVEV (reference sequence). The ends were cut back, 3 bases at V and 6 bases at J, with 17 bases in the middle. The CDR3 spells CASSLSGLAEDGYTF. The CDR3 DNA is TGTGCCAGCAGTTTGTCCGGGCTCGCGGAGGATGGCTACACCTTC.

The gene calls are TRBV5-1 and TRBJ1-1, with a possible D match to TRBD1 (6 bases). The V gene lost 4 bases and the J gene lost 5 bases, with 24 bases spanning the gap. From germline, CDR1 is SGHRS and CDR2 YFSETQ. CDR3 size: 17 residues. Here the CDR3 DNA reads TGCGCCAGCAGCCCGGGAGGTGGGGGCACGGTACGGACTGAAGCTTTCTTT. This sequence encodes CASSPGGGGTVRTEAFF.

V gene TRBV28 combines with J gene TRBJ1-2; D gene unclear. Germline CDR1 reads MDHEN; CDR2 reads SYDVKM. Trimming removed 5 bases at V and 2 bases at J, with 3 bases between. CDR3 size: 11 residues. The CDR3 nucleotides are TGTGCCAGCAGTGGCAACTATGGCTACACCTTC. This sequence encodes CASSGNYGYTF.

The chain uses TRBV3-1 (or the pseudogene TRBV3-2) and TRBJ2-3; 7 nucleotides agree with TRBD2. V shed 10 bases and J 2 bases; nucleotides not matched to a gene: 9. The CDR3 length is 14 residues. Germline CDR1 LGHDT, CDR2 YNNKEL (reference sequence). CDR3 coding DNA: TGTGCCAACTGGGCTAGCGGAGACACAGATACGCAGTATTTT. Its translation: CANWASGDTDTQYF.

This clone was seen once. This sequence joins TRBV5-4 and TRBJ2-5; 9 bases are a match to TRBD1. J gave up 5 bases and V 4 bases, and 9 bases lay outside the gene matches. Looked up from germline, CDR1 is SGHNT and CDR2 is YYREEE (reference sequence). CDR3 length equals 15 residues. Here the CDR3 DNA reads TGTGCCAGCAGCATTCAAACAGGGGGCCGGGAGACCCAGTACTTC. It encodes CASSIQTGGRETQYF. The whole variable domain, remainder taken from reference TRBV5-4 and TRBJ2-5, is ETGVTQSPTHLIKTRGQQVTLRCSSQSGHNTVSWYQQALGQGPQFIFQYYREEENGRGNFPPRFSGLQFPNYSSELNVNALELDDSALYLCASSIQTGGRETQYFGPGTRLLVL.

This clone was found once. The V call is TRBV7-3, the J call TRBJ2-7; 11 bases agree with TRBD2. The CDR3 length is 14 residues. Germline CDR1 is SGHTA and CDR2 is FQGTGA. V trimming: 5 bases; J trimming: 4 bases; junction bases outside the gene matches: 4. CDR3 protein: CASSRTSGGYEQYF. For the CDR3, the DNA is TGTGCCAGCAGCCGCACTAGCGGGGGTTACGAGCAGTACTTC.

The chain is built from TRBV11-2 and TRBJ2-1, with 10 bases matching TRBD2. Losses at the gene ends were 11 bases for V and 6 bases for J; bases not matched to a gene: 7. CDR1 and CDR2 (germline): SGHAT, FQNNGV. The CDR3 covers 13 residues. The CDR3 region has the DNA TGTGCCCCCCTAGCGGGAGCGGGCAATGAGCAGTTCTTC. It specifies CAPLAGAGNEQFF. The complete variable domain, with remaining parts taken from reference TRBV11-2 and TRBJ2-1, reads EAGVAQSPRYKIIEKRQSVAFWCNPISGHATLYWYQQILGQGPKLLIQFQNNGVVDDSQLPKDRFSAERLKGVDSTLKIQPAKLEDSAVYLCAPLAGAGNEQFFGPGTRLTVL.

The V and J genes are TRBV7-2 and TRBJ2-3, with a tentative D call TRBD1 (5 bases). The CDR3 spans 17 residues. CDR1 is SGHTA, CDR2 FQGNSA, per germline. Trimming stripped 5 bases from V and 2 bases from J, with 20 bases between. CDR3 in DNA: TGTGCCAGCAGCCACCCCCCCAGGGCAACACACACAGATACGCAGTATTTT. As protein: CASSHPPRATHTDTQYF.

This clone was seen more than once but under ten times. The chain combines TRBV27 with TRBJ2-4; D is perhaps TRBD2 (6 bases). CDR1 is MNHEY and CDR2 is SMNVEV in the germline V gene (reference sequence). The CDR3 contains 15 residues. The V gene lost 6 bases and the J gene lost 6 bases, with 18 bases spanning the gap. The CDR3 DNA sequence: TGTGCCAGCAGGGACTTTGGAGGGCAGGGAAACATTCAGTACTTC. This sequence encodes CASRDFGGQGNIQYF.

The chain carries TRBV7-3 and TRBJ2-6; D uncertain. There are 14 residues in the CDR3. Germline V gene data show CDR1 as SGHTA and CDR2 as FQGTGA. Trimming took 7 bases from V and 3 from J, leaving 10 bases between them. CDR3 amino acids: CASKLSSGANVLTF. In DNA, the CDR3 is TGTGCCAGCAAATTATCGAGTGGGGCCAACGTCCTGACTTTC.

The V and J genes are TRBV12-5 and TRBJ2-2, with D unclear. Germline V gene lookup returns CDR1 LGHNT and CDR2 FRNRAP. V dropped 1 base and J dropped 2 bases, with 5 bases sitting between them. The CDR3 has 14 amino acids. The CDR3 reads CASGLDRNTGELFF. CDR3 nucleotide sequence: TGTGCTAGTGGTTTGGACAGAAACACCGGGGAGCTGTTTTTT.

CDR3 residues: CASSLIQREEETQYF. The CDR3 DNA reads TGCGCCAGCAGCTTGATTCAGCGGGAAGAAGAGACCCAGTACTTC. J is TRBJ2-5 and V is TRBV5-1; the match to TRBD2 covers 7 bases. Trimming at V came to 1 base and at J to 3 bases, leaving 6 bases not matched to a gene. Germline-derived CDR1 and CDR2 are SGHRS and YFSETQ. CDR3 length: 15 residues.

The CDR3 coding sequence is TGTGCCAGTACCAAGTTGGGGGGATTGGACTATGGCTACACCTTC. Translation: CASTKLGGLDYGYTF. The V call is TRBV19, the J call TRBJ1-2, with a possible D match to TRBD1 (5 bases). Per germline, CDR1 LNHDA and CDR2 SQIVND (reference sequence). Trimming shortened V by 7 bases and J by 3 bases, and 18 bases separated the two germline ends. The CDR3 covers 15 residues.

The V gene is TRBV19, the J gene TRBJ1-2; D is perhaps TRBD1 (5 bases). Trimming took off 0 bases at V and 7 bases at J, with 21 bases between the two ends. The germline V gene encodes CDR1 LNHDA and CDR2 SQIVND (reference sequence). The CDR3 extends over 17 amino acids. The CDR3 loop is CASSIDPGSAPRFGYTF. In nucleotides, the CDR3 is TGTGCCAGTAGTATAGATCCAGGGTCCGCACCTCGTTTTGGCTACACCTTC.

The V and J genes are TRBV7-8 and TRBJ2-7; the D gene is possibly TRBD2 (6 bases). Germline CDR1 SGHVS, CDR2 FQNEAQ. Trimming removed 5 bases from V and 9 bases from J, with 20 bases in between. This CDR3 has 14 residues. CDR3 loop: CASSHDRDSKGQYV. In DNA form, the CDR3 reads TGTGCCAGCAGCCATGATCGGGACTCGAAGGGGCAGTACGTC.

This clone turned up a few times. Here the CDR3 reads CASSYKVGLAGEQYF. CDR3 nucleotides: TGTGCCAGCAGCTATAAAGTAGGACTAGCGGGGGAGCAGTACTTC. The chain uses TRBV7-2 and TRBJ2-7, with 12 bases fitting TRBD2. The CDR3 spans 15 residues. Trimming took 4 bases from V and 7 from J; bases not matched to a gene: 8. CDR1 is SGHTA and CDR2 is FQGNSA in the germline V gene.

A note on this clone: Other DNA sequences in the sample encode the same CDR3. The chain couples TRBV27 to TRBJ1-1, with D possibly matching TRBD1 (5 bases). CDR1 MNHEY and CDR2 SMNVEV come from the germline V gene (reference sequence). The CDR3 loop spans 14 amino acids. V lost 3 bases and J 1 base, leaving 9 bases between the germline ends. In DNA, the CDR3 is TGTGCCAGCAGTTTGGGGACTGGGAACACTGAAGCTTTCTTT. Amino acids: CASSLGTGNTEAFF.

This clone was recorded a few times. V and J are TRBV5-1 and TRBJ2-7, with TRBD2 as a possible D gene (5 bases). V lost 1 base and J 1 base, leaving 15 bases between the germline ends. Germline loops: CDR1 SGHRS, CDR2 YFSETQ. The CDR3 totals 16 residues. The CDR3 DNA reads TGCGCCAGCAGCTTGTCTCCTCAAAGAGGGTCCTACGAGCAGTACTTC. Encoded protein: CASSLSPQRGSYEQYF.

Here the CDR3 reads CASRTGQKYGYTF. In nucleotides, the CDR3 is TGTGCCAGCAGGACGGGACAGAAGTATGGCTACACCTTC. V is TRBV28 and J is TRBJ1-2; TRBD1 matches 7 bases. Losses at the gene ends were 6 bases for V and 5 bases for J; bases not matched to a gene: 6. This CDR3 region has 13 residues. The germline V gene encodes CDR1 MDHEN and CDR2 SYDVKM.

The chain combines TRBV12-3 or TRBV12-4 with TRBJ1-1; D is undetermined. With 6 bases removed from V and 3 bases from J, the gap between germline ends came to 11 bases. The CDR3 contains 13 residues. CDR3 protein: CASRLQMDTEAFF. As DNA, the CDR3 is TGTGCCAGCAGACTCCAAATGGACACTGAAGCTTTCTTT.

The chain has TRBV6-4 and TRBJ2-3, with 9 bases that match TRBD2. CDR3 size: 15 residues. With 5 bases clipped from V and 4 bases from J, the junction kept 7 bases outside the gene matches. CDR1 and CDR2 from the germline V gene are MRHNA and SNTAGT. The CDR3 region is CASSPAGGSSDTQYF. As DNA, the CDR3 is TGTGCCAGCAGTCCAGCGGGAGGATCTTCAGATACGCAGTATTTT.

The chain recombines TRBV19 with TRBJ2-5, with 10 bases that match TRBD2. CDR1 LNHDA and CDR2 SQIVND come from the germline V gene (reference sequence). The CDR3 sequence is 16 residues long. V trimming: 6 bases; J trimming: 0 bases; junction bases outside the gene matches: 7. The CDR3 region is CASSPGGLANQETQYF. CDR3 DNA sequence: TGTGCCAGTAGCCCCGGGGGACTAGCGAACCAAGAGACCCAGTACTTC.

The chain carries TRBV11-2 and TRBJ2-1; D is ambiguous. The CDR3 runs 16 residues. V shed 0 bases and J shed 3 bases, with 12 bases lying between them. Germline assignment: CDR1 SGHAT and CDR2 FQNNGV. This chain's CDR3 is CASSLDIWAFYNEQFF. In DNA form, the CDR3 reads TGTGCCAGCAGCTTAGACATTTGGGCCTTCTACAATGAGCAGTTCTTC.

This chain links TRBV2 with TRBJ2-5; 9 bases line up with TRBD2. CDR3 length equals 15 residues. Germline-derived CDR1 and CDR2 are SNHLY and FYNNEI. V lost 3 bases, J lost 3 bases, and 5 bases stayed unmatched. CDR3 loop: CASSDLAGAKETQYF. The CDR3 coding sequence is TGTGCCAGCAGTGATTTAGCGGGAGCCAAAGAGACCCAGTACTTC.

The gene calls are TRBV6-6 and TRBJ1-1; 8 bases map to TRBD1. The CDR3 extends over 14 amino acids. The V gene's germline CDR1 is MNHNY and CDR2 SVGAGI (reference sequence). V was clipped by 5 bases and J by 4 bases; unmatched bases: 6. The CDR3 nucleotides read TGTGCCAGCAGTCCCCGGACAGGGCTCACTGAAGCTTTCTTT. Encoded protein: CASSPRTGLTEAFF.

This chain links TRBV11-2 with TRBJ1-1; TRBD1 aligns across 10 bases. The CDR3 spans 14 residues. Germline-derived CDR1 and CDR2 are SGHAT and FQNNGV. The trim removed 5 bases at V and 6 bases at J, leaving 6 bases unmatched. The CDR3 reads CASSVRGQGSEAFF. The CDR3 coding sequence is TGTGCCAGCAGCGTAAGGGGACAGGGGTCTGAAGCTTTCTTT. The full variable domain, its missing parts supplied by reference TRBV11-2 and TRBJ1-1, is EAGVAQSPRYKIIEKRQSVAFWCNPISGHATLYWYQQILGQGPKLLIQFQNNGVVDDSQLPKDRFSAERLKGVDSTLKIQPAKLEDSAVYLCASSVRGQGSEAFFGQGTRLTVV.

J is TRBJ2-7 and V is TRBV7-8, with D hard to call. Germline V gene sequence: CDR1 SGHVS, CDR2 FQNEAQ. V was clipped by 2 bases and J by 0 bases, with 11 bases between them. CDR3 length: 15 residues. DNA of the CDR3: TGTGCCAGCAGCTTACTAGACGGCGGCTCCTACGAGCAGTACGTC. Its translation: CASSLLDGGSYEQYV.

The V and J genes are TRBV18 and TRBJ2-7; the D gene is possibly TRBD2 (6 bases). Germline V lookup: CDR1 KGHSH, CDR2 LQKENI. The V end was cut by 3 bases, the J end by 3 bases, with 12 bases between. The length of the CDR3 is 14 residues. The CDR3 sequence: CASSPNSGFYEQYV. In DNA form, the CDR3 reads TGTGCCAGCTCACCCAATAGCGGTTTCTACGAGCAGTACGTC.

The chain couples TRBV15 to TRBJ2-5; D might be TRBD1 (6 bases). The germline V gene encodes CDR1 LNHNV and CDR2 YYDKDF (reference sequence). Trimming left V 0 bases short and J 4 bases short, with 15 bases between. The CDR3 has 16 residues. This CDR3 is CATSRDGTGRTETQYF. The CDR3 DNA reads TGTGCCACCAGCAGAGATGGCACAGGGCGGACAGAGACCCAGTACTTC.